A selection of T cell receptor beta chains follows, all from one sample in a study of T cell clonotyping in hematopoietic cell transplantation. TCRdb keeps only in-frame clones here, not all; method: immunoSEQ multiplex PCR. The sample holds 25,000 to 30,000 clones; approximately 81% are singletons and the top ten take approximately 1.7%. The sequenced sample was peripheral blood mononuclear cells, obtained before stem cell transplant. All receptors derive from a middle-aged man with acute myeloid leukemia. Some clones in this sample may be carry-over from other donors' samples. CDR3s include the opening cysteine and the closing phenylalanine or tryptophan. A D gene is named only where the DNA matches it firmly. The listing skips clone size in some rows; elsewhere it reads once, few, many or a size class.

v_gene: TRBV11-3; abundance: .; j_gene: TRBJ2-7; d_gene: TRBD1; CDR3aa: CASSLDPGQQSLYEQYF; CDR3nt: TGTGCCAGCAGCTTAGATCCGGGACAGCAATCACTATACGAGCAGTACTTC
v_gene: TRBV14; abundance: .; j_gene: TRBJ1-2; d_gene: TRBD1; CDR3aa: CASSQVGTGGYTF; CDR3nt: TGTGCCAGCAGCCAAGTGGGGACAGGTGGCTACACCTTC
v_gene: TRBV10-1; abundance: once; j_gene: TRBJ2-2; d_gene: .; CDR3aa: CARPHIAWAQNTGELFF; CDR3nt: TGCGCCAGACCCCATATAGCTTGGGCACAGAACACCGGGGAGCTGTTTTTT
v_gene: TRBV7-6; abundance: .; j_gene: TRBJ2-5; d_gene: TRBD1; CDR3aa: CASSSTGAQETQYF; CDR3nt: TGTGCCAGCAGCTCAACAGGGGCCCAAGAGACCCAGTACTTC
v_gene: TRBV7-2; abundance: .; j_gene: TRBJ2-1; d_gene: .; CDR3aa: CASTQMGRPGINEQFF; CDR3nt: TGTGCCAGCACCCAAATGGGACGACCGGGGATAAATGAGCAGTTCTTC
v_gene: TRBV2; abundance: .; j_gene: TRBJ1-5; d_gene: .; CDR3aa: CASSVWGTPVQPQHF; CDR3nt: TGTGCCAGCAGTGTATGGGGGACGCCTGTTCAGCCCCAGCATTTT
v_gene: TRBV5-1; abundance: .; j_gene: TRBJ2-3; d_gene: .; CDR3aa: CASWIGASGTDTQYF; CDR3nt: TGCGCCAGCTGGATCGGCGCCTCTGGCACAGATACGCAGTATTTT
v_gene: TRBV10-3; abundance: .; j_gene: TRBJ1-3; d_gene: .; CDR3aa: CAISESMAGSGNTIYF; CDR3nt: TGTGCCATCAGTGAGTCGATGGCAGGCTCTGGAAACACCATATATTTT
v_gene: TRBV27; abundance: .; j_gene: TRBJ2-7; d_gene: TRBD1; CDR3aa: CASSPGTVPYEQYF; CDR3nt: TGTGCCAGCAGTCCCGGGACAGTACCCTACGAGCAGTACTTC
v_gene: TRBV28; abundance: .; j_gene: TRBJ1-2; d_gene: .; CDR3aa: CASSLRRGAYGYTF; CDR3nt: TGTGCCAGCAGTTTACGGCGGGGGGCCTATGGCTACACCTTC
v_gene: TRBV19; abundance: .; j_gene: TRBJ2-1; d_gene: TRBD2; CDR3aa: CASTMTSGDYNEQFF; CDR3nt: TGTGCCAGTACCATGACTAGCGGGGATTACAATGAGCAGTTCTTC
v_gene: TRBV23-1; abundance: few; j_gene: TRBJ1-5; d_gene: TRBD1; CDR3aa: CASTGQGGSGNQPQHF; CDR3nt: TGCGCCAGCACGGGACAGGGAGGGTCGGGCAATCAGCCCCAGCATTTT
v_gene: TRBV5-1; abundance: .; j_gene: TRBJ1-5; d_gene: .; CDR3aa: CASSLGLPSSNQPQHF; CDR3nt: TGCGCCAGCAGCTTGGGGTTACCGTCTAGCAATCAGCCCCAGCATTTT
v_gene: TRBV4-3; abundance: .; j_gene: TRBJ1-5; d_gene: TRBD1; CDR3aa: CASSQGTGNNQPQHF; CDR3nt: TGCGCCAGCAGCCAAGGGACAGGGAACAATCAGCCCCAGCATTTT
v_gene: TRBV7-7; abundance: .; j_gene: TRBJ2-1; d_gene: TRBD2; CDR3aa: CASSYRLAGGKQFF; CDR3nt: TGTGCTAGCAGCTACCGACTAGCCGGGGGTAAGCAGTTCTTC
v_gene: TRBV5-1; abundance: .; j_gene: TRBJ1-3; d_gene: TRBD1; CDR3aa: CASSLGQGTGNTIYF; CDR3nt: TGCGCCAGCAGCTTGGGACAGGGAACTGGAAACACCATATATTTT
v_gene: TRBV4-1; abundance: .; j_gene: TRBJ1-5; d_gene: .; CDR3aa: CASSQDAGGRIDQPQHF; CDR3nt: TGCGCCAGCAGCCAAGATGCCGGGGGCAGGATAGATCAGCCCCAGCATTTT
v_gene: TRBV7-6; abundance: .; j_gene: TRBJ1-3; d_gene: .; CDR3aa: CASSLKWGNTIYF; CDR3nt: TGTGCCAGCAGCTTAAAGTGGGGGAACACCATATATTTT
v_gene: TRBV6-5; abundance: .; j_gene: TRBJ1-3; d_gene: TRBD1; CDR3aa: CASSSPRTGRGNTIYF; CDR3nt: TGTGCCAGCAGTTCTCCGAGGACAGGGAGAGGAAACACCATATATTTT
v_gene: TRBV7-2; abundance: .; j_gene: TRBJ2-3; d_gene: TRBD1; CDR3aa: CASSLARRTGGDTQYF; CDR3nt: TGTGCCAGCAGCTTAGCGAGGAGGACAGGGGGAGATACGCAGTATTTT
v_gene: TRBV5-4; abundance: .; j_gene: TRBJ2-7; d_gene: .; CDR3aa: CASSLIREEHEQYF; CDR3nt: TGTGCCAGCAGCTTGATCAGGGAAGAACACGAGCAGTACTTC
v_gene: TRBV6-5; abundance: .; j_gene: TRBJ1-2; d_gene: .; CDR3aa: CASSALNRGSGYTF; CDR3nt: TGTGCCAGCAGCGCCTTAAATAGGGGCAGTGGCTACACCTTC